The 16 T cell receptor beta chains below were found in one sample sequenced in a study of blood T cell repertoires in COVID-19. The protocol was immunoSEQ multiplex PCR, while the TCRdb copy is restricted to in-frame clones and leaves out a portion. Here the sample spans under 150,000 clones, more than 70% being singletons. Source material: peripheral blood. These receptors were obtained from a man aged 65 to 85 with acute or convalescent COVID-19.

This rearrangement joins TRBV6-1 to TRBJ1-5; D might be TRBD1 (6 bases). Germline CDR1 reads MNHNS; CDR2 reads SASEGT. CDR3 length: 14 residues. V lost 3 bases to trimming and J lost 5 bases, with 11 bases between them. The CDR3 sequence is CASSDQQGYQPQHF. The DNA for the CDR3 is TGTGCCAGCAGTGACCAACAGGGTTATCAGCCCCAGCATTTT.

The V call is TRBV11-2, the J call TRBJ1-6; perhaps TRBD1 as D (6 bases). V dropped 5 bases and J dropped 10 bases, with 18 bases sitting between them. CDR3 length: 15 residues. Germline values: CDR1 SGHAT, CDR2 FQNNGV. CDR3 residues: CASSLRQTGRSPLHF. The CDR3 region has the DNA TGTGCCAGCAGCCTGAGACAGACAGGTCGATCACCCCTCCACTTT.

The chain recombines TRBV4-1 with TRBJ1-6; 8 bases are a match to TRBD1. J lost 7 bases, V lost 6 bases, and 11 bases had no gene match. The CDR3 spans 16 residues. Germline V gives CDR1 MGHRA, CDR2 YSYEKL. In DNA form, the CDR3 reads TGCGCCAGCAGACCCCCGACAGGGGCGGCGAATTCACCCCTCCACTTT. Translating it yields CASRPPTGAANSPLHF.

The rearrangement links TRBV3-1 (or the pseudogene TRBV3-2) to TRBJ2-4, with 7 bases identical to TRBD1. The CDR3 sequence is 16 residues long. V trimming: 2 bases; J trimming: 9 bases; junction bases outside the gene matches: 13. Looked up from germline, CDR1 is LGHDT and CDR2 is YNNKEL (reference sequence). The CDR3 loop is CASSQPNRGYGGIQYF. CDR3 nucleotides: TGTGCCAGCAGCCAACCTAACAGGGGATACGGCGGCATTCAGTACTTC.

The rearrangement joins TRBV7-2 to TRBJ1-6; D may be TRBD1 (6 bases). The CDR3 is 15 amino acids. The V gene lost 1 base and the J gene lost 7 bases, with 11 bases spanning the gap. CDR1 SGHTA and CDR2 FQGNSA come from the germline V gene. CDR3 protein: CASSLVRGTNSPLHF. The CDR3 nucleotides are TGTGCCAGCAGCTTAGTTAGGGGGACCAATTCACCCCTCCACTTT.

The chain has TRBV3-1 (or the pseudogene TRBV3-2) and TRBJ1-4; D is undetermined. The CDR3 runs 14 residues. CDR1 is LGHDT and CDR2 is YNNKEL in the germline V gene (reference sequence). V was pared by 4 bases and J by 8 bases, with 14 bases between. The CDR3 nucleotides read TGTGCCAGCAGCCCCCCCCCGGGAGGGGAAAAACTGTTTTTT. It is translated as CASSPPPGGEKLFF.

This chain connects TRBV6-6 to TRBJ2-1, with 8 nucleotides matching TRBD1. V dropped 1 base and J dropped 4; count of bases not matched to a gene: 3. The germline gives CDR1 MNHNY, CDR2 SVGAGI (reference sequence). The CDR3 consists of 15 residues. CDR3 in amino acids: CASSYFDRGYNEQFF. The CDR3 nucleotides are TGTGCCAGCAGTTACTTTGACAGGGGATACAATGAGCAGTTCTTC.

The CDR3 loop reads CASSPLAGKQFF. The DNA for the CDR3 is TGTGCCAGCAGCCCGCTAGCGGGCAAGCAGTTCTTC. The rearrangement joins TRBV11-1 to TRBJ2-1, with TRBD2 matching 8 bases. This CDR3 has 12 amino acids. The ends lost 5 bases at V and 11 bases at J; junction bases unmatched: 5. Germline lookup yields CDR1 SGHAT and CDR2 FQDESV (reference sequence).

The chain links TRBV4-1 to TRBJ2-3; tentative D call: TRBD2 (5 bases). Germline-derived CDR1 and CDR2 are MGHRA and YSYEKL. The CDR3 is 14 amino acids. V lost 3 bases and J 6 bases, leaving 13 bases between the germline ends. DNA of the CDR3: TGCGCCAGCAGCCACCGACGATGGGAGGATACGCAGTATTTT. Translation: CASSHRRWEDTQYF.

The chain couples TRBV7-9 to TRBJ2-3, with a possible D match to TRBD2 (6 bases). The CDR3 is 15 amino acids. CDR1 SEHNR and CDR2 FQNEAQ come from the germline V gene (reference sequence). The V gene lost 5 bases and the J gene lost 0 bases, with 12 bases spanning the gap. The CDR3 loop reads CASSKGTPSTDTQYF. CDR3 DNA sequence: TGTGCCAGCAGCAAAGGGACTCCGAGCACAGATACGCAGTATTTT.

The V call is TRBV19, the J call TRBJ2-2; a weak D match, TRBD1 (5 bases). Trimming removed 4 bases from V and 7 bases from J, with 10 bases in between. CDR3 length equals 13 residues. Germline lookup yields CDR1 LNHDA and CDR2 SQIVND (reference sequence). CDR3 protein: CASSRQYGGELFF. In DNA form, the CDR3 reads TGTGCCAGTAGTAGACAGTATGGCGGGGAGCTGTTTTTT.

CDR3 in amino acids: CASSLRQGALLGEKLFF. The CDR3 coding sequence is TGCGCCAGCAGCCTTCGTCAGGGGGCCTTATTGGGTGAAAAACTGTTTTTT. The rearrangement links TRBV4-1 to TRBJ1-4; 8 bases align to TRBD1. Germline CDR1 reads MGHRA; CDR2 reads YSYEKL. With V trimmed by 4 bases and J by 7 bases, 14 bases remained unmatched. CDR3 length equals 17 residues.

The rearrangement uses TRBV4-1 and TRBJ2-7; tentative D call: TRBD2 (6 bases). Germline values: CDR1 MGHRA, CDR2 YSYEKL. The CDR3 spans 14 residues. V lost 0 bases and J 7 bases, leaving 13 bases between the germline ends. For the CDR3, the DNA is TGCGCCAGCAGCCAAGATCTGTTGGGGGGAGAGCAGTACTTC. Translating gives CASSQDLLGGEQYF.

The genes are TRBV28 and TRBJ1-1; no reliable D call. There are 10 residues in the CDR3. Germline V gene sequence: CDR1 MDHEN, CDR2 SYDVKM. V shed 5 bases and J shed 10 bases, with 8 bases lying between them. The DNA of the CDR3 is TGTGCCAGCAGTCAGGTCACAGCTTTCTTT. It specifies CASSQVTAFF.

The chain links TRBV3-1 (or the pseudogene TRBV3-2) to TRBJ2-1; D may be TRBD1 (6 bases). Trimming took off 0 bases at V and 2 bases at J, with 14 bases between the two ends. The CDR3 loop spans 17 amino acids. Germline V lookup: CDR1 LGHDT, CDR2 YNNKEL (reference sequence). The CDR3 coding sequence is TGTGCCAGCAGCCAAGATTTACCACAGGGTACCTACAATGAGCAGTTCTTC. This codes for CASSQDLPQGTYNEQFF.

This clone was observed a handful of times. This chain links TRBV6-9 with TRBJ2-5; 8 nucleotides match TRBD2. In germline, CDR1 is MNHGY, CDR2 SVAAGI. The CDR3 is made up of 15 amino acids. V shed 7 bases, J shed 0 bases, and the junction held 7 bases outside the gene matches. The CDR3 spells CASTRLAPYQETQYF. The CDR3 DNA follows: TGTGCCAGCACTAGACTAGCGCCGTACCAAGAGACCCAGTACTTC.